A selection of T cell receptor beta chains follows, all from one sample in a study of post-analysis software for immune sequencing data. MiXCR, run by TCRdb on the PCR reads, gives a single entry per CDR3 protein. The table shows about 570,000 distinct CDR3 sequences, with around 31% occurring only once. The sample consisted of blood. All receptors derive from a girl aged 2-17 years with multiple sclerosis. CDR3s include the opening cysteine and the closing phenylalanine or tryptophan. The D gene is left open where the match is weak. A clone size is listed for some rows: how often the clone was seen (once, few, many), or a class if it is expanded.

cdr3_nt: TGTGCCAGCAGTCGCGGGGGTGGGGGTTGGGGAGAAGAGACCCAGTACTTC
cdr3_aa: CASSRGGGGWGEETQYF
clone_size: few
v_call: TRBV6-1
j_call: TRBJ2-5
d_call: TRBD2

cdr3_nt: TGTGCCAGCAGGTGGACTAGCACCTCGGATACGCAGTATTTT
cdr3_aa: CASRWTSTSDTQYF
clone_size: -
v_call: TRBV6-5
j_call: TRBJ2-3
d_call: TRBD2

cdr3_nt: TGTGCCAGCAGCCCAGGACTAGCGGGGGGGCGGCAGACCCAGTACTTC
cdr3_aa: CASSPGLAGGRQTQYF
clone_size: -
v_call: TRBV11-2
j_call: TRBJ2-5
d_call: TRBD2

cdr3_nt: TGTGCCACGAGAGCTAGCAGCACAGATACGCAGTATTTT
cdr3_aa: CATRASSTDTQYF
clone_size: -
v_call: TRBV15
j_call: TRBJ2-3
d_call: -

cdr3_nt: TGTGCCAGCAGCCTGCAGGGACAGGGACCTAATGAGCAGTTCTTC
cdr3_aa: CASSLQGQGPNEQFF
clone_size: few
v_call: TRBV3-1
j_call: TRBJ2-1
d_call: TRBD1

cdr3_nt: TGTGCCAGCAGTCAGGGACAGGCCCACGAGCAGTACTTC
cdr3_aa: CASSQGQAHEQYF
clone_size: -
v_call: TRBV7-9
j_call: TRBJ2-7
d_call: TRBD1

cdr3_nt: TGCGCCAGCAGCCAATACGGGACGGCAACTAATGAAAAACTGTTTTTT
cdr3_aa: CASSQYGTATNEKLFF
clone_size: -
v_call: TRBV4-1
j_call: TRBJ1-4
d_call: -

cdr3_nt: TGTGCCAGCAGTGAAGCGCCCGGGGTAGATACGCAGTATTTT
cdr3_aa: CASSEAPGVDTQYF
clone_size: -
v_call: TRBV6-1
j_call: TRBJ2-3
d_call: -

cdr3_nt: TGTGCCGCGAGCTCAGGGACGGCTCATGGCTACACCTTC
cdr3_aa: CAASSGTAHGYTF
clone_size: -
v_call: TRBV6-5
j_call: TRBJ1-2
d_call: -

cdr3_nt: TGTGCCAGCAGTTCCGGAGACAGAGATACGCAGTATTTT
cdr3_aa: CASSSGDRDTQYF
clone_size: many
v_call: TRBV6-5
j_call: TRBJ2-3
d_call: -

cdr3_nt: TGCGCCAGCAGCCCAAGACAGGGGGCGGCCTACGAGCAGTACTTC
cdr3_aa: CASSPRQGAAYEQYF
clone_size: many
v_call: TRBV5-1
j_call: TRBJ2-7
d_call: TRBD1

cdr3_nt: TGTGCCAGCAGCTATAGTAACGGGCGTCTGTACTTC
cdr3_aa: CASSYSNGRLYF
clone_size: few
v_call: TRBV11-2
j_call: TRBJ2-7
d_call: -

cdr3_nt: TGTGCCAGCAGCGTATCGATTAGTGAAGCTTTCTTT
cdr3_aa: CASSVSISEAFF
clone_size: -
v_call: TRBV9
j_call: TRBJ1-1
d_call: -

cdr3_nt: TGCGCCAGCAGCCAGAAAAATCAGGGAAGAGGCTACACCTTC
cdr3_aa: CASSQKNQGRGYTF
clone_size: -
v_call: TRBV4-1
j_call: TRBJ1-2
d_call: -

cdr3_nt: TGTGCCAGCAGTGGGCTGCGGGGTCTGAACACTGAAGCTTTCTTT
cdr3_aa: CASSGLRGLNTEAFF
clone_size: -
v_call: TRBV11-2
j_call: TRBJ1-1
d_call: -

cdr3_nt: TGTGCCAGCAGCGCTGGCGACAGGCGCCCTGAAGCTTTCTTT
cdr3_aa: CASSAGDRRPEAFF
clone_size: -
v_call: TRBV9
j_call: TRBJ1-1
d_call: -

cdr3_nt: TGTGCCAGCAGCCCGACAGGGGGCATAGGCTACACCTTC
cdr3_aa: CASSPTGGIGYTF
clone_size: few
v_call: TRBV7-2
j_call: TRBJ1-2
d_call: TRBD1

cdr3_nt: TGCAGTGCTAGAGATAGCGAGCGGCGGGGCACAGGTACGCAGTATTTT
cdr3_aa: CSARDSERRGTGTQYF
clone_size: -
v_call: TRBV20-1
j_call: TRBJ2-3
d_call: -

cdr3_nt: TGTGCCAGCAGTGAATCCCCCGACAGGGGGCGGGGTGAAAAACTGTTTTTT
cdr3_aa: CASSESPDRGRGEKLFF
clone_size: few
v_call: TRBV25-1
j_call: TRBJ1-4
d_call: TRBD1

cdr3_nt: TGTGCCAGCAGAGACTACTGGAACGAGCAGTACTTC
cdr3_aa: CASRDYWNEQYF
clone_size: -
v_call: TRBV2
j_call: TRBJ2-7
d_call: -

cdr3_nt: TGCAGTGCAACTTACGGGACAGAATTTTATCAGCCCCAGCATTTT
cdr3_aa: CSATYGTEFYQPQHF
clone_size: -
v_call: TRBV20-1
j_call: TRBJ1-5
d_call: TRBD1

cdr3_nt: TGTGCCAGCAGCGGGGCTAGCGGATCCACAGATACGCAGTATTTT
cdr3_aa: CASSGASGSTDTQYF
clone_size: -
v_call: TRBV7-2
j_call: TRBJ2-3
d_call: TRBD2